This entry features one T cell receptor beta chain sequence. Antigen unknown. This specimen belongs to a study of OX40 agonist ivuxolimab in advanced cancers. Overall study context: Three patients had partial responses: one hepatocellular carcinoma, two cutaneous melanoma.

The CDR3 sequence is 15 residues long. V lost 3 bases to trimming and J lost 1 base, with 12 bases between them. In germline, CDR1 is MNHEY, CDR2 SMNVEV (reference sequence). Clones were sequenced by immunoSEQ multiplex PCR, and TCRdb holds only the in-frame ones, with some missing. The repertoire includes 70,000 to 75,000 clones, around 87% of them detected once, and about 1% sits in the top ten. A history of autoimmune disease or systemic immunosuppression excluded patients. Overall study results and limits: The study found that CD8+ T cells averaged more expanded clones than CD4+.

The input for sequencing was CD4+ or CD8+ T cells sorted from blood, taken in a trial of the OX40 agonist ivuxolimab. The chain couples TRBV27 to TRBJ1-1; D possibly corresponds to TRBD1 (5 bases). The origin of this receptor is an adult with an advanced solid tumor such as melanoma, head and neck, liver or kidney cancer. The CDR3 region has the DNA TGTGCCAGCAGTTTTTTCCGGACATCGAACACTGAAGCTTTCTTT. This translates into CASSFFRTSNTEAFF.